This TCR beta chain appears in the sequencing data of a study of CD8 T cells in Susac syndrome. This CDR3 has 11 residues. Trimming shortened V by 6 bases and J by 8 bases, and 10 bases separated the two germline ends. Germline loops: CDR1 MDHEN, CDR2 SYDVKM. Sequencing of TCR beta was carried out in blood CD8+ and CD4+ T cells. TEMRA cells were enriched by FACS, and CD4+ and CD8+ T cells were negatively isolated. About 0.5 to 1 ug RNA was reverse transcribed with random hexamers. Coverage of TCR beta CDR3 amplification by immunoSEQ multiplex PCR extended to 54 Vbeta and 13 Jbeta. TCRdb independently ran MiXCR on the immunoSEQ multiplex PCR reads; one entry per CDR3 protein. The table has 150,000 or so distinct CDR3 sequences, about 94% seen once; the top ten hold 0.14%.

The source is a human donor in good health. Specimen: CD4+ T cells from PBMCs. The chain links TRBV28 to TRBJ2-5, with D unclear. The CDR3 DNA is TGTGCCAGCAGCGCCATGGGCACCCAGTACTTC. Protein sequence: CASSAMGTQYF.